This T cell receptor (beta chain) was identified during a study of cytomegalovirus exposure and HLA in healthy donors. This CDR3 spans 15 amino acids. Germline CDR1 and CDR2: SGHKS and YYEKEE (reference sequence). Deletions cut 7 bases from V and 5 bases from J, with 22 bases between. Whole-study results and caveats: Follow-up analysis later connected one missense variant in DCLRE1C with trimming of TCR beta V- and J-genes.

Both 60 Vbeta primers and 13 Jbeta primers went into the PCR. TCRdb's copy holds only in-frame clones and misses some; the assay was immunoSEQ multiplex PCR. The sample contains 95,000 to 150,000 clones, approximately 83% of which appear only once. Note on this clone: Its antigen remains unidentified.

This sequence was found in a woman between 35 and 50 years old in good health and CMV-seropositive. The gene calls are TRBV5-5 and TRBJ2-7, with D perhaps TRBD1 (5 bases). The sequenced sample was PBMCs. The CDR3 nucleotides read TGTGCCAGCCGAGGCAGGGTCCTACCCCTGGACGAGCAGTACTTC. This encodes CASRGRVLPLDEQYF. Based on the CDR3 plus reference TRBV5-5 and TRBJ2-7, the full variable domain is DAGVTQSPTHLIKTRGQQVTLRCSPISGHKSVSWYQQVLGQGPQFIFQYYEKEERGRGNFPDRFSARQFPNYSSELNVNALLLGDSALYLCASRGRVLPLDEQYFGPGTRLTVT.